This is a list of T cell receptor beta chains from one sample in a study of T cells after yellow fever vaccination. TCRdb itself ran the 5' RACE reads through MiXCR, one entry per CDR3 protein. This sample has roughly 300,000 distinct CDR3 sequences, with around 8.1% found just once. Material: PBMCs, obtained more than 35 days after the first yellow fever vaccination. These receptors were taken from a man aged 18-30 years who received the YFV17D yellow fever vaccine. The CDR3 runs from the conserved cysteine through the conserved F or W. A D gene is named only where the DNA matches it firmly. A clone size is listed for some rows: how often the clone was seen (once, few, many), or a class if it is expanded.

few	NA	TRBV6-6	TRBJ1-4	TGTGCCAGCAGTTACGCAACTAATGAAAAACTGTTTTTT	CASSYATNEKLFF
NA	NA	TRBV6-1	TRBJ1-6	TGTGCCAGCAGCGTCGACAGAGATAATTCACCCCTCCACTTT	CASSVDRDNSPLHF
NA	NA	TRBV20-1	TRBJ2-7	TGCAGTGCTAGAGGGGGGCTTTACGAGCAGTACTTC	CSARGGLYEQYF
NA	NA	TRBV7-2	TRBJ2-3	TGTGCCAGCAGCACGTGGGGGGCTCCCGCAGATACGCAGTATTTT	CASSTWGAPADTQYF
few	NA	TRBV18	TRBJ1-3	TGTGCCAGCTCACGGACCGCCGACAGGAGCTCTGGAAACACCATATATTTT	CASSRTADRSSGNTIYF
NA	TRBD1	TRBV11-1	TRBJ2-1	TGTGCCAGCAGCATCCCCCGGGACAGGGTCCCTCCTAGCTCCTACAATGAGCAGTTCTTC	CASSIPRDRVPPSSYNEQFF
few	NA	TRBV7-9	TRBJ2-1	TGTGCCAGCAGCCACCCCGGGAAGGGTTACAATGAGCAGTTCTTC	CASSHPGKGYNEQFF
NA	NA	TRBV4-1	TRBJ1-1	TGCGCCAGCAGCCCAGAAGGCAGATCGAACACTGAAGCTTTCTTT	CASSPEGRSNTEAFF
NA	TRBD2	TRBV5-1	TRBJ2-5	TGCGCCAGCAGCTTGAACCCAGCGGGGGCTTCACAAGAGACCCAGTACTTC	CASSLNPAGASQETQYF
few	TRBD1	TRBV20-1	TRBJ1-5	TGCAGTGCTAGTCAGAACAGGGGAAATCAGCCCCAGCATTTT	CSASQNRGNQPQHF
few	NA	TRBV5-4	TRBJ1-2	TGTGCCAGCAGCTTGCGGACCGCCACTCATGGCTACACCTTC	CASSLRTATHGYTF
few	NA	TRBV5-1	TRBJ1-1	TGCGCCAGCAGCTTGGCCGTCAATGGCCCGAACACTGAAGCTTTCTTT	CASSLAVNGPNTEAFF
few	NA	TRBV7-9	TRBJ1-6	TGTGCCAGCAGCTTAATAGCCGGGAATTCACCCCTCCACTTT	CASSLIAGNSPLHF
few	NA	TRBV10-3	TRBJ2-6	TGTGCCATCAGTGAGTCGATCTCTGGGGCCAACGTCCTGACTTTC	CAISESISGANVLTF
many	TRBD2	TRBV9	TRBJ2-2	TGTGCCAGCAGCGTCGGGGGGACTCAAGCCGGGGAGCTGTTTTTT	CASSVGGTQAGELFF
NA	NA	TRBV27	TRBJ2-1	TGTGCCAGCACCTCTGGGGGAGGGCCGGCGGGGGCGCAGTTCTTC	CASTSGGGPAGAQFF
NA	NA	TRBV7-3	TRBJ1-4	TGTGCCAGCAGCTTAACAGGTGCAACTAATGAAAAACTGTTTTTT	CASSLTGATNEKLFF
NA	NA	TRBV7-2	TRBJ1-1	TGTGCCAGCAGCTCTGGGGGGAGCACTGAAGCTTTCTTT	CASSSGGSTEAFF
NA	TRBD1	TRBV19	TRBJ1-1	TGTGCCAGCCTCAACACAGGGGGGAACACTGAAGCTTTCTTT	CASLNTGGNTEAFF
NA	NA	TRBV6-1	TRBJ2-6	TGTGCCAGCAGACCGGGACGCTCTGGGGCCAACGTCCTGACTTTC	CASRPGRSGANVLTF
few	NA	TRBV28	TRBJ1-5	TGTGCCAGCAGTTCCGAGGCGGGGGGTCAGCCCCAGCATTTT	CASSSEAGGQPQHF
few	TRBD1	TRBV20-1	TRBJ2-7	TGCAGTGCTAGAGGCCCGGGACAGGGGGCCTACGAGCAGTACTTC	CSARGPGQGAYEQYF
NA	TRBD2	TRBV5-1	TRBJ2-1	TGCGCCAGCAGCCAGGGACTAGCGGGGGGCTATTACAATGAGCAGTTCTTC	CASSQGLAGGYYNEQFF
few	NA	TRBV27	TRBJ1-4	TGTGCCAGCAGTCATAAACGACAGGTTGCAACTAATGAAAAACTGTTTTTT	CASSHKRQVATNEKLFF
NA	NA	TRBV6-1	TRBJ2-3	TGTGCCAGCCGTAGTAGCGGCCCTCTGGGAGATACGCAGTATTTT	CASRSSGPLGDTQYF
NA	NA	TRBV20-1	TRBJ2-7	TGCAGTGCTAGAGATCAACAGGACGTGTGGTACGAGCAGTACTTC	CSARDQQDVWYEQYF
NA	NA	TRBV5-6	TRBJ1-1	TGTGCCAGCAGCCGAGATCCCATAACGGGCACTGAAGCTTTCTTT	CASSRDPITGTEAFF
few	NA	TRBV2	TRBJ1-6	TGTGCCAGCACTCCGGGGGAGGGGACACCCCTCCACTTT	CASTPGEGTPLHF
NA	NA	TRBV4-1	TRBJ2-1	TGCGCCAGCAGCCAAGATCCCGCAGGTACTCCCTACAATGAGCAGTTCTTC	CASSQDPAGTPYNEQFF
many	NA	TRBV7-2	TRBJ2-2	TGTGCCAGCAGCCAGAAGAACACCGGGGAGCTGTTTTTT	CASSQKNTGELFF
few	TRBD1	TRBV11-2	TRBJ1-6	TGTGCCAGCAGTCCCAACAGGGGAGATTCACCCCTCCACTTT	CASSPNRGDSPLHF
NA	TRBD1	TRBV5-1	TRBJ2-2	TGCGCCAGCTCCGGGACAGGGGGACCCACCGGGGAGCTGTTTTTT	CASSGTGGPTGELFF
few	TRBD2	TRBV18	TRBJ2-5	TGTGCCAGCTCACCGCGGGGGTTGAAGGTGGAGACCCAGTACTTC	CASSPRGLKVETQYF
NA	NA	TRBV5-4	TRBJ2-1	TGTGCCAGCAGCTTCGGGGGCACCCGCGCCAATGAGCAGTTCTTC	CASSFGGTRANEQFF
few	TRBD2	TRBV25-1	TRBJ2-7	TGTGCCACCGTAGGGACTAGCGGGGACTACGAGCAGTACTTC	CATVGTSGDYEQYF